Each of the 18 T cell receptor beta chains below was sequenced from the same sample in a study of human T cells and chemical hapten exposure. Documented time point: patch test 1, 2 weeks after DPC sensitization. Treatment in this sample: therapeutic diphenylcyclopropenone sensitization with weekly scalp DPC. TCRdb called the RACE reads again in MiXCR, with one record for every CDR3 protein. In the table there are 74,000 or so distinct CDR3 sequences, approximately 10% of which are singletons. Sequenced material: whole blood, taken in connection with sensitization to the hapten diphenylcyclopropenone (DPC). The receptors stem from a woman between 45 and 60 years old with alopecia areata. Some clones in this sample may be carry-over from other donors' samples.

The chain couples TRBV29-1 to TRBJ2-1, with 8 bases lining up with TRBD1. The CDR3 spans 13 residues. Germline V gene data show CDR1 as SQVTM and CDR2 as ANQGSEA. With V trimmed by 4 bases and J by 7 bases, 6 bases remained unmatched. The CDR3 nucleotides are TGCAGCGTTGGGACAGGGTTTTTGAATGAGCAGTTCTTC. Protein: CSVGTGFLNEQFF.

This clonotype has more than one count but fewer than ten. The V gene is TRBV7-9, the J gene TRBJ2-5; 8 bases line up with TRBD2. Looked up from germline, CDR1 is SEHNR and CDR2 is FQNEAQ (reference sequence). V shed 5 bases and J 3 bases; nucleotides not matched to a gene: 5. The length of the CDR3 is 14 residues. The chain's CDR3 is CASSDPGGEETQYF. CDR3 nucleotides: TGTGCCAGCAGCGACCCGGGGGGGGAAGAGACCCAGTACTTC.

This clonotype has a handful of counts. V is TRBV7-6 and J is TRBJ1-5; 8 bases align to TRBD1. V lost 5 bases, J lost 0 bases, and 9 bases stayed unmatched. The CDR3 sequence is 17 residues long. Germline values: CDR1 SGHVS, CDR2 FNYEAQ. The CDR3 DNA reads as TGTGCCAGCAGCGCAGACAGGGGCCCCTCTAGCAATCAGCCCCAGCATTTT. This sequence encodes CASSADRGPSSNQPQHF. The variable domain in full, completed from reference TRBV7-6 and TRBJ1-5, reads GAGVSQSPRYKVTKRGQDVALRCDPISGHVSLYWYRQALGQGPEFLTYFNYEAQQDKSGLPNDRFSAERPEGSISTLTIQRTEQRDSAMYRCASSADRGPSSNQPQHFGDGTRLSIL.

J is TRBJ1-5 and V is TRBV12-3 or TRBV12-4; 7 bases map to TRBD1. The CDR3 consists of 14 residues. The V gene end was trimmed by 6 bases and the J gene end by 4 bases; junction bases not matched to a gene: 6. The CDR3 coding sequence is TGTGCCAGCAGAACCGGGACAGATAATCAGCCCCAGCATTTT. Amino acid sequence: CASRTGTDNQPQHF.

V is TRBV11-2 and J is TRBJ2-1; D tentatively fits TRBD1 or TRBD2 (5 bases each). The V gene's germline CDR1 is SGHAT and CDR2 FQNNGV. This CDR3 has 13 residues. Trimming stripped 7 bases from V and 6 bases from J, with 13 bases between. CDR3 sequence: CASTSGARNEQFF. In DNA form, the CDR3 reads TGTGCCAGCACCTCCGGGGCCCGCAATGAGCAGTTCTTC.

This clonotype was seen ten or more times. The CDR3 DNA sequence: TGTGCCATCAGTGAGTCGGGCGCAGGACAGCAGTATTTT. It specifies CAISESGAGQQYF. The chain uses TRBV10-3 and TRBJ2-3, with D tentatively TRBD1 (5 bases). There are 13 residues in the CDR3. Germline values: CDR1 ENHRY, CDR2 SYGVKD. V shed 0 bases and J shed 11 bases, with 12 bases lying between them.

The chain joins TRBV3-1 to TRBJ2-1; 11 bases fit TRBD2. This CDR3 spans 16 amino acids. In germline, CDR1 is LGHDT, CDR2 YNNKEL (reference sequence). V was pared by 5 bases and J by 6 bases, with 9 bases of the junction left unmatched. The CDR3 sequence: CASSAQGGLAVNEQFF. In nucleotides, the CDR3 is TGTGCCAGCAGCGCCCAGGGGGGACTAGCGGTCAATGAGCAGTTCTTC.

This chain connects TRBV12-5 to TRBJ2-7, with 9 bases identical to TRBD2. The CDR3 covers 13 residues. Germline loops: CDR1 LGHNT, CDR2 FRNRAP. Losses at the gene ends were 4 bases for V and 5 bases for J; bases not matched to a gene: 3. CDR3 in amino acids: CASGSGLADEQYF. The DNA for the CDR3 is TGTGCTAGTGGTTCGGGACTAGCCGACGAGCAGTACTTC. Full variable domain (rest looked up from reference TRBV12-5 and TRBJ2-7): DARVTQTPRHKVTEMGQEVTMRCQPILGHNTVFWYRQTMMQGLELLAYFRNRAPLDDSGMPKDRFSAEMPDATLATLKIQPSEPRDSAVYFCASGSGLADEQYFGPGTRLTVT.

This clonotype has at least ten counts. The rearrangement uses TRBV6-5 and TRBJ1-3; 8 nucleotides line up with TRBD1. The CDR3 loop spans 15 amino acids. Germline V CDR1 and CDR2: MNHEY, SVGAGI. The J segment lost 3 bases and the V segment lost 6 bases, leaving 7 bases of the junction unmatched. CDR3 coding DNA: TGTGCCAGCAGCCCGGACAGGGCTTTTGGAAACACCATATATTTT. Translation gives CASSPDRAFGNTIYF.

The V gene is TRBV12-3 or TRBV12-4, the J gene TRBJ2-4; 9 bases agree with TRBD1. V trimming: 5 bases; J trimming: 9 bases; junction bases outside the gene matches: 11. There are 15 residues in the CDR3. CDR3 in amino acids: CASSDTGGGQVIQYF. CDR3 in DNA: TGTGCCAGCAGTGATACAGGGGGCGGACAAGTCATTCAGTACTTC.

This clonotype was counted ten times or more. The CDR3 nucleotides read TGTGCAAGTCGCTTAACCGGGGAGCTGTTTTTT. This gives the protein CASRLTGELFF. The rearrangement uses TRBV12-2 and TRBJ2-2. TRBV12-2 is shown as a pseudogene. This CDR3 contains 11 residues.

This clonotype was seen more than once but under ten times. This chain connects TRBV7-6 to TRBJ2-3; no reliable D call. Germline V CDR1 and CDR2: SGHVS, FNYEAQ. The CDR3 has 11 amino acids. With 5 bases removed from V and 12 bases from J, the gap between germline ends came to 12 bases. CDR3 amino acids: CASSPSRIQYF. The DNA of the CDR3 is TGTGCCAGCAGCCCATCGAGGATCCAGTATTTT.

Comments on this clonotype: A junction boundary mismatches the germline segment, possibly from a read error. The V gene is TRBV6-2 or TRBV6-3, the J gene TRBJ2-1, with D tentatively TRBD1 or TRBD2 (5 bases each). This CDR3 spans 11 amino acids. Germline values: CDR1 MNHEY, CDR2 SVGEGT. For the CDR3, the DNA is TGTGCCAGCAGTTCCGGGACCCCGTCCCACTTC. It codes for CASSSGTPSHF.

This clonotype has just a few counts. The rearrangement uses TRBV29-1 and TRBJ1-5; D gene unclear. This CDR3 comprises 12 residues. From germline, CDR1 is SQVTM and CDR2 ANQGSEA. Trimming left V 4 bases short and J 3 bases short, with 7 bases between. CDR3: CSVAGSNQPQHF. The CDR3 coding sequence is TGCAGCGTTGCAGGTTCCAATCAGCCCCAGCATTTT.

This clonotype was observed a handful of times. The rearrangement joins TRBV29-1 to TRBJ2-7; D is unclear. V was cut by 7 bases and J by 1 base, with 11 bases left in between. The CDR3 is made up of 12 amino acids. From germline, CDR1 is SQVTM and CDR2 ANQGSEA. The CDR3 is CSAWTASYEQYF. For the CDR3, the DNA is TGCAGCGCATGGACCGCATCCTACGAGCAGTACTTC.

This chain links TRBV10-2 with TRBJ2-7; TRBD1 matches at 8 bases. The germline gives CDR1 WSHSY, CDR2 SAAADI. CDR3 length: 18 residues. The V segment lost 2 bases and the J segment 2 bases; nucleotides outside the gene matches: 14. The CDR3 nucleotides read TGCGCCAGCAGTGAGCCGGGACAGGCAAATGGGCCAACCTACGAGCAGTACTTC. This encodes CASSEPGQANGPTYEQYF.

There are a few counts of this clonotype. This sequence joins TRBV29-1 and TRBJ2-2, with 8 bases lining up with TRBD2. Germline assignment: CDR1 SQVTM and CDR2 ANQGSEA. With 3 bases clipped from V and 5 bases from J, the junction kept 5 bases outside the gene matches. The CDR3 spans 14 residues. The CDR3 DNA sequence: TGCAGCGTTGATAGTAGCGGGAAGACCGGGGAGCTGTTTTTT. Translating it yields CSVDSSGKTGELFF.

The chain links TRBV5-6 to TRBJ1-6, with 8 nucleotides matching TRBD1. Germline CDR1 is SGHDT and CDR2 is YYEEEE. V shed 4 bases, J shed 6 bases, and the junction held 6 bases outside the gene matches. The CDR3 has 15 residues. The CDR3 loop reads CASSPRQGTNSPLHF. The CDR3 nucleotides are TGTGCCAGCAGCCCCCGACAGGGGACTAATTCACCCCTCCACTTT.